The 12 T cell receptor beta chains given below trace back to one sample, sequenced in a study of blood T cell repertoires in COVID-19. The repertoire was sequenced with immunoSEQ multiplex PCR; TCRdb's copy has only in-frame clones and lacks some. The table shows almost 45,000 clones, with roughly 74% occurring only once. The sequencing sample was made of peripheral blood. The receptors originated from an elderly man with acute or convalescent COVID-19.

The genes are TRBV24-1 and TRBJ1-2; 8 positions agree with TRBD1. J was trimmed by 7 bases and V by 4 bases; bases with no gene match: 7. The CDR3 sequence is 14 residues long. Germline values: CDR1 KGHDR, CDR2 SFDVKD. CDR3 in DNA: TGTGCCACCAGTGACTCGGACAGGGTTGTTGGCTACACCTTC. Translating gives CATSDSDRVVGYTF.

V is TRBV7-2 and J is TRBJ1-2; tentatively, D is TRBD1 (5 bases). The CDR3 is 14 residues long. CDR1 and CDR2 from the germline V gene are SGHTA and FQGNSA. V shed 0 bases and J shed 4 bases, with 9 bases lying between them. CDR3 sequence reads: CASSLARVGYGYTF. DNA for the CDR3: TGTGCCAGCAGCTTAGCCAGGGTTGGCTATGGCTACACCTTC.

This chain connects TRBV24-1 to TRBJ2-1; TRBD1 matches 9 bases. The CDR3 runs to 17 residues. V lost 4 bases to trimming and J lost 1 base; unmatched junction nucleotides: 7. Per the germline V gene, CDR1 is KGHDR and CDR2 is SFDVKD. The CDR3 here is CATSDQSTGGSYNEQFF. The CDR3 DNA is TGTGCCACCAGTGACCAGTCGACAGGGGGATCCTACAATGAGCAGTTCTTC.

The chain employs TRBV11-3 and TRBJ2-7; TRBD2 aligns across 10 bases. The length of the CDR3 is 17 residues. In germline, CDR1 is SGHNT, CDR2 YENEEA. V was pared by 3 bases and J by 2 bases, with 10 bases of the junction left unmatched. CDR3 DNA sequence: TGTGCCAGCAGCTTCCCCCCCCGGACTAGCGGAACCTACGAGCAGTACTTC. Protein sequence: CASSFPPRTSGTYEQYF.

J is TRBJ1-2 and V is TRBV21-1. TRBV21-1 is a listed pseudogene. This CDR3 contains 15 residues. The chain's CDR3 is CASSKVEAINYGYTF. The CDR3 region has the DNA TGTGCCAGCAGCAAAGTTGAAGCTATTAACTATGGCTACACCTTC.

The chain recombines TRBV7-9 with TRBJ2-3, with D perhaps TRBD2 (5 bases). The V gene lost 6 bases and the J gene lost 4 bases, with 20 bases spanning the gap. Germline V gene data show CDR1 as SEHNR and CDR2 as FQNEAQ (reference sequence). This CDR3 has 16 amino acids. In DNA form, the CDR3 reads TGTGCCAGCAGTTGGAATATTCCGGTGGGAGCAGATACGCAGTATTTT. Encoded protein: CASSWNIPVGADTQYF.

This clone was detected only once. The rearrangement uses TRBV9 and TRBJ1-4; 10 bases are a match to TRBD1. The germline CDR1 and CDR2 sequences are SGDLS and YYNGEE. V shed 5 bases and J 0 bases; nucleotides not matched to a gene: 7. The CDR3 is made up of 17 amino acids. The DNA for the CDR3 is TGTGCCAGCAGTCGACAGGGGGCGGCCGCAACTAATGAAAAACTGTTTTTT. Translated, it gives CASSRQGAAATNEKLFF.

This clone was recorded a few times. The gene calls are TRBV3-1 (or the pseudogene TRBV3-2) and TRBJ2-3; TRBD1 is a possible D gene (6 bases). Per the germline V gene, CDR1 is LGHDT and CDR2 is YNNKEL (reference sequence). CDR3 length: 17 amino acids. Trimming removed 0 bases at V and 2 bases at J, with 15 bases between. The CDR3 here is CASSQDMAGVTTDTQYF. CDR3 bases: TGTGCCAGCAGCCAAGATATGGCAGGGGTAACCACAGATACGCAGTATTTT.

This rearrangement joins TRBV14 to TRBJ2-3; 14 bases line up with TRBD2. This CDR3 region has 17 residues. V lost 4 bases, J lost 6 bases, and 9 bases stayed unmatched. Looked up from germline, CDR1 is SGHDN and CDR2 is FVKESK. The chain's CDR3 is CASSPKSGLAGDDTQYF. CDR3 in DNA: TGTGCCAGCAGCCCTAAATCGGGACTAGCGGGAGATGATACGCAGTATTTT.

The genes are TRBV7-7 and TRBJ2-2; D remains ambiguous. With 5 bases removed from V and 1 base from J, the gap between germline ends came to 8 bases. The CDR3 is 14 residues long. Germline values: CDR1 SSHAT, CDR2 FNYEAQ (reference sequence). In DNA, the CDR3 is TGTGCCAGCAGCCCGGGTCAGAACACCGGGGAGCTGTTTTTT. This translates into CASSPGQNTGELFF.

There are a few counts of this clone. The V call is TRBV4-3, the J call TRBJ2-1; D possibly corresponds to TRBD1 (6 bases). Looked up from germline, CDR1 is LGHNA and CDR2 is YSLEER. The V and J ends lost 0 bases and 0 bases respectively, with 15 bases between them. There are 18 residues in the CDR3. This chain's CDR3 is CASSQDRGGASSYNEQFF. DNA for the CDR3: TGCGCCAGCAGCCAAGACAGGGGTGGGGCCAGCTCCTACAATGAGCAGTTCTTC.

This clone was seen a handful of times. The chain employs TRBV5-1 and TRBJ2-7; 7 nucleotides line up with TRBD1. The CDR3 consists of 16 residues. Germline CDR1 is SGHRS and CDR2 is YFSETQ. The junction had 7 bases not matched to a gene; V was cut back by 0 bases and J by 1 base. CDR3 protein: CASSLETGISSYEQYF. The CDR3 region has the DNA TGCGCCAGCAGCTTGGAGACAGGGATCTCTTCCTACGAGCAGTACTTC. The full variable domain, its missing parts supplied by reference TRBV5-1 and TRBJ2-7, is KAGVTQTPRYLIKTRGQQVTLSCSPISGHRSVSWYQQTPGQGLQFLFEYFSETQRNKGNFPGRFSGRQFSNSRSEMNVSTLELGDSALYLCASSLETGISSYEQYFGPGTRLTVT.